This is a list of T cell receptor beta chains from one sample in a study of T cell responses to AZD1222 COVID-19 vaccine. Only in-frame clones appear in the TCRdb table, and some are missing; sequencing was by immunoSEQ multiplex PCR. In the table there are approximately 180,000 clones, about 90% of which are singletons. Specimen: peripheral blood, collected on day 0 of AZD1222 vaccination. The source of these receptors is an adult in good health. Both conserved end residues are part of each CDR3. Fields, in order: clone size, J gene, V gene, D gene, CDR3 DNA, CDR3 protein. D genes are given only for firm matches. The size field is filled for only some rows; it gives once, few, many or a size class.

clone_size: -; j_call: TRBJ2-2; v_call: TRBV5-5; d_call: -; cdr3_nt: TGTGCCAGCAGCTTAGTCGTCACCGGGGAGCTGTTTTTT; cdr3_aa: CASSLVVTGELFF
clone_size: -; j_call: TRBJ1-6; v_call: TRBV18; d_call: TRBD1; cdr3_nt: TGTGCCAGCTCACCAAAAGGGGACAGGGTTAATTCACCCCTCCACTTT; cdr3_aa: CASSPKGDRVNSPLHF
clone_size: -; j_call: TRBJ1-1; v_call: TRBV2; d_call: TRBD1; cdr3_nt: TGTGCCAGCAGTACTAGGACAGGGCCTGAAGCTTTCTTT; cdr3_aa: CASSTRTGPEAFF
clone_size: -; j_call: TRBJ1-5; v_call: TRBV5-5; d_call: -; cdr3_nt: TGTGCCAGCAGCCCCCTTATAGACTCTAGCAATCAGCCCCAGCATTTT; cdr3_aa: CASSPLIDSSNQPQHF
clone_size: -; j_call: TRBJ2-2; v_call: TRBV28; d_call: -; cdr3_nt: TGTGCCAGCAGTTCTGGGGGGGCCACCGGGGAGCTGTTTTTT; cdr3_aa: CASSSGGATGELFF
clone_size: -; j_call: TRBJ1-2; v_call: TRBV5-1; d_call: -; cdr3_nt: TGCGCCAGCAGGGGGGAGTCCTTTAACTATGGCTACACCTTC; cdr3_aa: CASRGESFNYGYTF
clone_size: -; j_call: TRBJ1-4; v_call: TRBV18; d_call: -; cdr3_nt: TGTGCCAGCTCACTAGCCCAGGGGCCTAATGAAAAACTGTTTTTT; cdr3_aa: CASSLAQGPNEKLFF
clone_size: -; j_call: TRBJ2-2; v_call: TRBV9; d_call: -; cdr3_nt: TGTGCCAGCAGCGTATCAGCGAGAAACACCGGGGAGCTGTTTTTT; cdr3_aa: CASSVSARNTGELFF
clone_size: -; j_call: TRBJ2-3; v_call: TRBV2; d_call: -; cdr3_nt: TGTGCCAGCATTTGGAAGGGGGGGCGCAAAGATACGCAGTATTTT; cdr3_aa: CASIWKGGRKDTQYF
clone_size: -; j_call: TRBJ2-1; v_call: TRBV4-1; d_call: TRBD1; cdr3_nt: TGCGCCAGCAGCCAATTCCCCCCGGGACAGGGCGATGAGCAGTTCTTC; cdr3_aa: CASSQFPPGQGDEQFF
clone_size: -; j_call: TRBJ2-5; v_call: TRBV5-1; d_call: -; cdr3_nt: TGCGCCAGCAGCTTGGATGGGGAGACCCAGTACTTC; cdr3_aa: CASSLDGETQYF
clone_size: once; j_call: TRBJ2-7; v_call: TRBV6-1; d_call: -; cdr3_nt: TGTGCCAGCAGTGAATACAGCAATGTACCCTACGAGCAGTACTTC; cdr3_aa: CASSEYSNVPYEQYF
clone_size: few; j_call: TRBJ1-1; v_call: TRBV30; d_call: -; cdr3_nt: TGTGCCTGGAGGGAATATGAAGCTTTCTTT; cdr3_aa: CAWREYEAFF
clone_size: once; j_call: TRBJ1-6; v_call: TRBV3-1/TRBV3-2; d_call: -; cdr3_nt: TGTGCCAGCAGCCAAAGAGTCCAGGGGACGGCACCCCTCCACTTT; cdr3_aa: CASSQRVQGTAPLHF
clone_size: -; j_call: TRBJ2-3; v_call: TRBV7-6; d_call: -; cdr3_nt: TGTGCCAGCAGCTTAGAGGGGGGGATTAGCACAGATACGCAGTATTTT; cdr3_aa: CASSLEGGISTDTQYF